This T cell receptor (beta chain) was observed in a study of neoadjuvant anti-PD-1 for oral cavity cancer. Profiled with immunoSEQ multiplex PCR; TCRdb holds only in-frame clones, not every one. The repertoire includes roughly 13,000 clones, about 65% of them detected once, and roughly 2.3% sits in the top ten. Specimen: PBMCs, collected before nivolumab (anti-PD-1) treatment. The sequence was collected from a person aged 35 to 85 with oral cavity squamous cell carcinoma.

The CDR3, as DNA: TGCGCCAGCAGTTTCCCCGGGACAGGGAACTATGGCTACACCTTC. Translated, it gives CASSFPGTGNYGYTF. The V call is TRBV10-2, the J call TRBJ1-2; 9 positions agree with TRBD1. Germline assignment: CDR1 WSHSY and CDR2 SAAADI. CDR3 size: 15 residues. V shed 5 bases and J 2 bases; nucleotides not matched to a gene: 6.